A selection of T cell receptor beta chains follows, all from one sample in a study of graft-versus-host responses after intestinal transplantation. Repertoires were generated with immunoSEQ multiplex PCR, while TCRdb's copy carries only in-frame clones and drops some. The profile shows tens of thousands of clones, 80% to 95% of them singletons. The sequencing used bone marrow, collected 734 days after intestinal transplantation. These TCRs come from a human patient who received an intestinal transplant, so some T cells may come from the graft donor. Each CDR3 is given with its conserved first and last residue. D genes are given only for firm matches. Part of the rows lack a size; the others show once, few, many or a class for expanded clones.

v_gene	abundance	d_gene	j_gene	CDR3nt	CDR3aa
TRBV28	NA	NA	TRBJ1-3	TGTGCCAGCACGGCCAGACCCAGAAACACCATATATTTT	CASTARPRNTIYF
TRBV7-2	NA	NA	TRBJ1-3	TGTGCCAGCAGCTTAGCAGGGACGGGAAACACCATATATTTT	CASSLAGTGNTIYF
TRBV18	NA	TRBD2	TRBJ2-2	TGTGCCAGCTCACCAAGCAGCGGGAGTCGAACCGGGGAGCTGTTTTTT	CASSPSSGSRTGELFF
TRBV5-1	NA	NA	TRBJ2-1	TGCGCCAGCAGCCCCACAAACACAGCTTACAATGAGCAGTTCTTC	CASSPTNTAYNEQFF
TRBV5-1	NA	TRBD1	TRBJ2-7	TGCGCCAGCAGCTTAACGGACAGGGACTACGAGCAGTACTTC	CASSLTDRDYEQYF
TRBV7-2	NA	TRBD1	TRBJ2-7	TGTGCCAGCAGCCCCGGGACAGGGTTTGCGTACGAGCAGTACTTC	CASSPGTGFAYEQYF
TRBV7-5	NA	NA	TRBJ1-2	TGTGTCAGAAGCTCAGAAGACCCGGACAGTAACTATGGCTACACCTTC	CVRSSEDPDSNYGYTF
TRBV5-4	NA	NA	TRBJ1-6	TGTGCCAGCAGCTTGGTTGGGGGAAATTCACCCCTCCACTTT	CASSLVGGNSPLHF
TRBV5-1	NA	NA	TRBJ2-1	TGCGCCAGCAGCTTGTATTGGCGGAAGAGCTCCTACAATGAGCAGTTCTTC	CASSLYWRKSSYNEQFF
TRBV4-1	NA	NA	TRBJ1-1	TGCGCCAGCAGCCAAGAAGGGGGGGGCTGGGCTGAAGCTTTCTTT	CASSQEGGGWAEAFF
TRBV14	NA	TRBD2	TRBJ2-2	TGTGCCAGCAGCCAAGGGCTAGCGGAATACACCGGGGAGCTGTTTTTT	CASSQGLAEYTGELFF
TRBV9	NA	TRBD2	TRBJ2-1	TGTGCCAGCAGCGACCAACTAGCGGGAGGGTCCTACAATGAGCAGTTCTTC	CASSDQLAGGSYNEQFF
TRBV11-2	NA	NA	TRBJ2-7	TGTGCCAGCAGCTTAGTCGGCGCGTACGAGCAGTACTTC	CASSLVGAYEQYF
TRBV5-1	few	TRBD1	TRBJ1-1	TGCGCCAGCAGCAGAGAGACAGGGTGGAGCACTGAAGCTTTCTTT	CASSRETGWSTEAFF
TRBV6-5	NA	NA	TRBJ2-5	TGTGCCAGCAGTTATTCCCCGGGACGGCAAGAGACCCAGTACTTC	CASSYSPGRQETQYF
TRBV6-6	NA	NA	TRBJ2-3	TGTGCCAGCAGTTACGGGAAAGGTTATACGCAGTATTTT	CASSYGKGYTQYF
TRBV19	NA	NA	TRBJ2-1	TGTGCCAGTAGTATAAGGATTAACTACAATGAGCAGTTCTTC	CASSIRINYNEQFF
TRBV27	NA	NA	TRBJ2-5	TGTGCCAGCAGTTTAGGGGTCGGCGAGACCCAGTACTTC	CASSLGVGETQYF
TRBV19	NA	TRBD1	TRBJ2-7	TGTGCCAGTAGTATTTGGCAGGGGGCGAACGAGCAGTACTTC	CASSIWQGANEQYF
TRBV5-4	NA	TRBD2	TRBJ2-3	TGTGCCAGCAGCATCGGGACTAGCGGCTCTAGCACAGATACGCAGTATTTT	CASSIGTSGSSTDTQYF
TRBV18	NA	TRBD1	TRBJ1-5	TGTGCCAGCTCACCAACTTGGACAGGGGAGCAGCCCCAGCATTTT	CASSPTWTGEQPQHF
TRBV28	NA	NA	TRBJ1-5	TGTGCCAGCAGTTTTGGAGGTCAGCCCCAGCATTTT	CASSFGGQPQHF
TRBV2	NA	NA	TRBJ2-4	TGTGCCAGCAGTGAACTAGCCAAAAACATTCAGTACTTC	CASSELAKNIQYF
TRBV2	NA	TRBD1	TRBJ1-4	TGTGCCAGCAGTACGACAGGGAGCTTGGAAAAACTGTTTTTT	CASSTTGSLEKLFF
TRBV4-1	NA	TRBD1	TRBJ1-5	TGCGCCAGCAGCCAAGAGTTGACCAGGGGGCGGTTTCAGCCCCAGCATTTT	CASSQELTRGRFQPQHF
TRBV7-6	NA	NA	TRBJ2-3	TGTGCCAGCAGCTTTGAATATACGCAGTATTTT	CASSFEYTQYF
TRBV7-3	NA	NA	TRBJ2-3	TGTGCCAGCAGCCCGCAGGGGACAGATACGCAGTATTTT	CASSPQGTDTQYF
TRBV5-1	NA	TRBD2	TRBJ2-2	TGCGCCAGCAGCTTGACTAGCGGGAGGGCCGGGGAGCTGTTTTTT	CASSLTSGRAGELFF
TRBV6-1	NA	NA	TRBJ2-7	TGTGCCAGCAGTGAAGTCTGGCGGACAGGGAGGGCCGAGCAGTACTTC	CASSEVWRTGRAEQYF
TRBV5-1	once	NA	TRBJ1-2	TGCGCCAGCACCGTCGAGGGAGCGGGCTATGGCTACACCTTC	CASTVEGAGYGYTF
TRBV21-1	NA	NA	TRBJ2-5	TGTGCCAGCCGGGACAGACAGGGGAAGTTGGGGACCCAGTACTTC	CASRDRQGKLGTQYF
TRBV7-7	NA	NA	TRBJ2-3	TGTGCCAGCAGCGGAGGGTTGGCAGATACGCAGTATTTT	CASSGGLADTQYF